The 29 T cell receptor beta chains below all came from one sample that was sequenced in a study of tumor-infiltrating lymphocytes in oesophageal squamous cell carcinoma. TCRdb re-called the PCR reads through MiXCR, storing one row per CDR3 protein. The sample lists roughly 23,000 distinct CDR3 sequences; under 35% were seen once. The sample was esophageal tumor tissue. These receptors all come from a female donor with esophageal squamous cell carcinoma.

This rearrangement joins TRBV15 to TRBJ1-4; TRBD1 might be the D (5 bases). This CDR3 comprises 15 residues. The V and J ends lost 1 base and 7 bases respectively, with 13 bases between them. CDR1 and CDR2 (germline): LNHNV, YYDKDF (reference sequence). The CDR3 nucleotides are TGTGCCACCAGCAGAGGGGACGGTGGATCTGAAAAACTGTTTTTT. Translated: CATSRGDGGSEKLFF.

This clonotype showed up many times. The V call is TRBV7-8, the J call TRBJ2-1; D tentatively fits TRBD1 or TRBD2 (5 bases each). The DNA end lines up better with TRBJ2-7; the J call may be wrong. Germline V CDR1 and CDR2: SGHVS, FQNEAQ. The CDR3 contains 16 residues. Here the CDR3 DNA reads TGTGCCAGCAGCGGACGAGGGGACCCGGCCTACAATGAGCAGTACTTC. Translating gives CASSGRGDPAYNEQYF.

This clonotype has only a few counts. The chain has TRBV7-2 and TRBJ2-3; D gene unclear. Germline loops: CDR1 SGHTA, CDR2 FQGNSA. V lost 2 bases, J lost 2 bases, and 8 bases lay in between. This CDR3 is built from 14 residues. The CDR3 bases are TGTGCCAGCAGCTTAAATGGGAACACAGATACGCAGTATTTT. Protein sequence: CASSLNGNTDTQYF.

This chain joins TRBV7-3 and TRBJ2-3; D is uncertain. Germline CDR1 SGHTA, CDR2 FQGTGA. Trimming removed 9 bases at V and 4 bases at J, with 8 bases between. This CDR3 spans 11 amino acids. CDR3 in DNA: TGTGCCAGTGGGTTTGCAGATACGCAGTATTTT. It translates to CASGFADTQYF.

This clonotype was picked up many times. The CDR3 is CASRDREGLPQHF. Here the CDR3 DNA reads TGTGCCAGTAGGGACCGGGAGGGATTGCCTCAGCATTTT. The chain recombines TRBV19 with TRBJ1-5; D call uncertain. Germline V lookup: CDR1 LNHDA, CDR2 SQIVND (reference sequence). V lost 6 bases, J lost 13 bases, and 19 bases lay in between. The CDR3 covers 13 residues.

The gene calls are TRBV7-6 and TRBJ2-1, with D maybe TRBD1 (5 bases). V was pared by 4 bases and J by 7 bases, with 11 bases between. Germline V gives CDR1 SGHVS, CDR2 FNYEAQ. The CDR3 consists of 13 residues. The CDR3 loop is CASSSQQANEQFF. The DNA of the CDR3 is TGTGCCAGCAGCTCCCAACAGGCAAATGAGCAGTTCTTC.

Of note for this clonotype: The CDR3 does not end in the conserved phenylalanine or tryptophan, so this is likely a read error. The DNA is omitted, as the CDR3 cannot be located on it reliably, and the CDR3 follows TCRdb's listing. The chain employs TRBV6-6 and TRBJ2-1; the DNA was not used to check the table's D call, TRBD2. CDR1 and CDR2 from the germline V gene are MNHNY and SVGAGI (reference sequence). The CDR3 totals 17 residues, both ends included. CDR3 sequence: CASSRQGMGLDGYTFGS.

V gene TRBV7-6 combines with J gene TRBJ2-1; D ambiguous. V lost 7 bases, J lost 10 bases, and 17 bases lay in between. The V gene's germline CDR1 is SGHVS and CDR2 FNYEAQ. This CDR3 is 13 amino acids long. Here the CDR3 reads CASTGSQSGEQFF. The DNA for the CDR3 is TGTGCCAGCACCGGGTCCCAATCCGGGGAGCAGTTCTTC.

This clonotype was recorded at least ten times. V gene TRBV2 combines with J gene TRBJ2-6; D remains unclear. The V end was cut by 7 bases, the J end by 2 bases, with 12 bases between. The germline V gene has CDR1 SNHLY and CDR2 FYNNEI. There are 15 residues in the CDR3. The CDR3 region is CASISAWPGANVLTF. In DNA form, the CDR3 reads TGTGCCAGCATAAGCGCGTGGCCTGGGGCCAACGTCCTGACTTTC.

The genes are TRBV20-1 and TRBJ1-4; 9 bases map to TRBD1. The germline gives CDR1 DFQATT, CDR2 SNEGSKA (reference sequence). V was clipped by 5 bases and J by 6 bases; unmatched bases: 10. The CDR3 runs to 15 residues. This chain's CDR3 is CSASQQGAYDEKLFF. The CDR3 DNA is TGCAGTGCTTCACAACAGGGGGCATATGATGAAAAACTGTTTTTT.

About this clonotype itself: A much larger clone sits a single nucleotide away, making a read error possible. The chain employs TRBV5-5 and TRBJ1-2, with 9 bases matching TRBD1. The CDR3 loop spans 17 amino acids. CDR1 SGHKS and CDR2 YYEKEE come from the germline V gene (reference sequence). The CDR3 sequence: CAGSFTGTGLGPYGYTF. CDR3 DNA sequence: TGTGCCGGCAGCTTCACCGGGACAGGGTTGGGGCCCTATGGCTACACCTTC.

The chain is built from TRBV6-6 and TRBJ1-3; 8 positions agree with TRBD1. CDR3 length equals 16 residues. V gave up 0 bases and J gave up 7 bases; unmatched junction bases: 8. Germline assignment: CDR1 MNHNY and CDR2 SVGAGI (reference sequence). CDR3: CASSYSKMTGANTIYF. Here the CDR3 DNA reads TGTGCCAGCAGTTACTCAAAAATGACAGGGGCGAACACCATATATTTT.

The chain employs TRBV27 and TRBJ1-2; 9 nucleotides line up with TRBD1. V lost 2 bases to trimming and J lost 7 bases; unmatched junction nucleotides: 5. The CDR3 is 14 amino acids. Germline V CDR1 and CDR2: MNHEY, SMNVEV (reference sequence). The CDR3 DNA reads as TGTGCCAGCAGTTTAGGGACAGGGCAACGTGGCTACACCTTC. This gives the protein CASSLGTGQRGYTF.

This clonotype occurred a few times. This is likely a read error, given that the CDR3 carries no conserved phenylalanine or tryptophan at its end. The DNA is omitted, as the CDR3 cannot be located on it reliably, and the CDR3 follows TCRdb's listing. This chain links TRBV19 with TRBJ2-7; the DNA was not compared with TRBD2, the D call given in the table. The CDR3 spans 17 amino acids, including both terminal residues. Per the germline V gene, CDR1 is LNHDA and CDR2 is SQIVND (reference sequence). The CDR3 here is CASSIFPLGNYGYTFGS.

This clonotype was observed at least ten times. The V gene is TRBV24-1, the J gene TRBJ1-5; 7 bases match TRBD1. The CDR3 covers 15 residues. Trimming took 5 bases from V and 4 from J; bases not matched to a gene: 7. Per germline, CDR1 KGHDR and CDR2 SFDVKD. The CDR3 loop reads CATSGVGTVNQPQHF. CDR3 bases: TGTGCCACCAGTGGGGTCGGGACAGTTAATCAGCCCCAGCATTTT.

This chain links TRBV7-6 with TRBJ2-1; possible D gene TRBD2, 5 bases. The germline gives CDR1 SGHVS, CDR2 FNYEAQ. The V end was cut by 2 bases, the J end by 6 bases, with 5 bases between. CDR3 length equals 12 residues. The CDR3 here is CASSLSGNEQFF. CDR3 bases: TGTGCCAGCAGCTTAAGCGGCAATGAGCAGTTCTTC.

CDR3 amino acids: CASGSALADRVSYNEQFF. The CDR3 DNA is TGTGCTAGTGGTTCCGCCTTAGCGGACCGGGTCTCCTACAATGAGCAGTTCTTC. The V call is TRBV12-5, the J call TRBJ2-5; possible D gene TRBD2, 6 bases. The DNA end is a closer match to TRBJ2-1, so the J assignment may be wrong. The CDR3 loop spans 18 amino acids. CDR1 and CDR2 from the germline V gene are LGHNT and FRNRAP.

The J gene is TRBJ1-3, the V gene TRBV18; TRBD1 matches 7 bases. Germline V gives CDR1 KGHSH, CDR2 LQKENI. This CDR3 comprises 15 residues. V lost 3 bases and J lost 2; bases outside the gene matches: 4. Written as DNA, the CDR3 is TGTGCCAGCTCACCCTCCGGACAGGCTGGAAACACCATATATTTT. Translation gives CASSPSGQAGNTIYF.

V gene TRBV7-6 combines with J gene TRBJ2-5, with D possibly called TRBD1 or TRBD2 (6 bases each). The CDR3 extends over 12 amino acids. V shed 5 bases and J shed 11 bases, with 15 bases lying between them. In germline, CDR1 is SGHVS, CDR2 FNYEAQ. The CDR3 DNA is TGTGCCAGCAGCAGGGGGGTCGATGAGCAGTACTTC. It yields the protein CASSRGVDEQYF.

About this clonotype itself: One end of the junction does not line up with germline, which may come from a read error. The chain uses TRBV6-8 and TRBJ1-6, with D perhaps matching TRBD1 (5 bases). CDR1 MNHGY and CDR2 SAAAGT come from the germline V gene. The CDR3 loop spans 17 amino acids. CDR3 sequence: CASSYSGTSGLAYEHYF. In DNA, the CDR3 is TGTGCCAGCAGTTACTCCGGGACTAGCGGGCTTGCCTACGAGCATTACTTT.

The table lists this clonotype with many counts. The chain recombines TRBV6-1 with TRBJ1-2, with unresolved D. Trimming removed 6 bases from V and 6 bases from J, with 14 bases in between. Germline V gives CDR1 MNHNS, CDR2 SASEGT. There are 13 residues in the CDR3. The CDR3 loop is CASSNGMLNGYTF. CDR3 bases: TGTGCCAGCAGCAACGGGATGCTCAATGGCTACACCTTC.

This clonotype was recorded many times. The chain recombines TRBV5-1 with TRBJ2-5, with 7 bases that match TRBD1. Germline V lookup: CDR1 SGHRS, CDR2 YFSETQ. V shed 4 bases, J shed 2 bases, and the junction held 5 bases outside the gene matches. This CDR3 contains 14 residues. The CDR3: CASSTPGGQETQYF. In DNA form, the CDR3 reads TGCGCCAGCAGCACCCCAGGGGGACAAGAGACCCAGTACTTC.

The chain carries TRBV7-8 and TRBJ2-1, with a tentative D call TRBD1 (5 bases). Per the germline V gene, CDR1 is SGHVS and CDR2 is FQNEAQ. CDR3 length equals 15 residues. V lost 0 bases to trimming and J lost 8 bases, with 14 bases between them. The CDR3 DNA reads as TGTGCCAGCAGCTTAGCCGGACCCAGGGAAGATGAGCAGTTCTTC. Translating gives CASSLAGPREDEQFF.

Many counts were recorded for this clonotype. The chain joins TRBV5-1 to TRBJ2-7, with TRBD2 matching 10 bases. The germline gives CDR1 SGHRS, CDR2 YFSETQ. This CDR3 has 16 amino acids. J was trimmed by 0 bases and V by 0 bases; bases with no gene match: 3. The CDR3: CASSLGTSGSSYEQYF. In nucleotides, the CDR3 is TGCGCCAGCAGCTTGGGGACTAGCGGTTCCTCCTACGAGCAGTACTTC.

This chain links TRBV28 with TRBJ2-5, with 9 bases fitting TRBD2. Germline V gene data show CDR1 as MDHEN and CDR2 as SYDVKM. V dropped 9 bases and J dropped 9; count of bases not matched to a gene: 2. The CDR3 covers 10 residues. CDR3 loop: CASSGSSQYF. CDR3 in DNA: TGTGCCAGTAGCGGGAGTTCCCAGTACTTC.

The CDR3 spells CASSLQGSVSDTQYF. The CDR3 bases are TGTGCCAGCAGTTTACAGGGATCCGTCTCAGATACGCAGTATTTT. The chain links TRBV28 to TRBJ2-3; a possible D gene is TRBD1 (5 bases). V was shortened by 2 bases and J by 4 bases, with 13 bases between the two germline ends. The CDR3 has 15 residues. Germline CDR1 is MDHEN and CDR2 is SYDVKM.

The chain is built from TRBV5-5 and TRBJ2-1, with D perhaps given as TRBD1 or TRBD2 (5 bases each). The J call may be faulty, since TRBJ2-5 better matches the DNA end. The germline V gene has CDR1 SGHKS and CDR2 YYEKEE (reference sequence). The CDR3 totals 18 residues. CDR3 in amino acids: CASSVKTRDRIPQETQYF. The CDR3 nucleotides are TGTGCCAGCAGCGTCAAGACGAGGGACCGCATCCCCCAAGAGACCCAGTACTTC.

This clonotype was observed at least ten times. A much larger clone lies a single base off, so this may be a read error. J is TRBJ2-5 and V is TRBV7-2; TRBD1 might be the D (5 bases). The ends were cut back, 0 bases at V and 11 bases at J, with 22 bases in the middle. CDR3 length: 16 residues. CDR1 is SGHTA and CDR2 is FQGNSA in the germline V gene. CDR3 sequence reads: CASSLAPPGMYNEQYF. The DNA for the CDR3 is TGTGCCAGCAGCTTAGCGCCCCCAGGGATGTACAATGAGCAGTACTTC.

The sample holds one count of this clonotype. This chain links TRBV11-1 with TRBJ2-1, with TRBD2 as a possible D gene (6 bases). This CDR3 contains 15 residues. Looked up from germline, CDR1 is SGHAT and CDR2 is FQDESV (reference sequence). With 4 bases removed from V and 11 bases from J, the gap between germline ends came to 21 bases. The CDR3 bases are TGTGCCAGCAGCTCCCTTGGGAGTAGCGGAGGCCAGCAGTTCTTC. Its translation is CASSSLGSSGGQQFF.